This TCR beta chain was recovered during a study of T-cell memory formation after mild COVID-19. Findings and limits, study-wide: Researchers report contracting CD4+ clones mostly in CM and EM, with CD8+ clones in EMRA.

TCRdb re-called the 5' RACE reads through MiXCR, storing one row per CDR3 protein. The profile shows approximately 340,000 distinct CDR3 sequences, approximately 15% of them singletons. V shed 4 bases and J shed 4 bases, with 17 bases lying between them. This CDR3 region has 15 residues. Germline-derived CDR1 and CDR2 are SGHKS and YYEKEE (reference sequence). Ten or more counts support this clonotype. Its antigen is not identified. The sequencing sample was made of PBMCs or a T cell subset sorted from them (not recorded which). This receptor was taken from a man between 18 and 29 years old who had mild COVID-19 (a few samples of this study predate the infection). Cell type and time point are not known. The chain is built from TRBV5-5 and TRBJ1-1, with a tentative D call TRBD1 (5 bases). This CDR3 reads CASSEGAPGGTEAFF. The CDR3 DNA is TGTGCCAGCAGCGAGGGCGCTCCGGGGGGCACTGAAGCTTTCTTT.